Each of the 24 T cell receptor beta chains below was sequenced from the same sample in a study of T cell therapy after organ transplantation. These receptors have no known antigen. Time point defined: 4-8 weeks after completion of therapy. Produced via immunoSEQ multiplex PCR; TCRdb's table is partial and in-frame only. The sample yields 15,000 to 20,000 clones, around 85% seen once. Sequenced here: CD8+ T cells from blood, sampled after autologous CMV-specific T cell therapy. These TCRs come from a human patient who had received a solid organ transplant and had CMV disease. Part of the T cell pool may stem from the graft donor.

This clone appeared a single time. The rearrangement links TRBV7-9 to TRBJ1-1; D is uncertain. The V end lost 4 bases, the J end lost 7 bases, and 16 bases lay between the germline ends. CDR1 is SEHNR and CDR2 is FQNEAQ in the germline V gene (reference sequence). The CDR3 length is 14 residues. In DNA form, the CDR3 reads TGTGCCAGCAGCTCCTTTAAAACTTCAGGTGAAGCTTTCTTT. Residues: CASSSFKTSGEAFF.

The chain employs TRBV11-2 and TRBJ2-1, with 8 nucleotides matching TRBD2. The CDR3 covers 15 residues. After removal of 5 bases from V and 3 bases from J, the junction contained 6 bases not matched to a gene. The germline gives CDR1 SGHAT, CDR2 FQNNGV. DNA of the CDR3: TGTGCCAGCAGCCCTTCTAGCGGGCTCTACAATGAGCAGTTCTTC. Protein product: CASSPSSGLYNEQFF. The entire variable domain, with the rest obtained from reference TRBV11-2 and TRBJ2-1, is as follows: EAGVAQSPRYKIIEKRQSVAFWCNPISGHATLYWYQQILGQGPKLLIQFQNNGVVDDSQLPKDRFSAERLKGVDSTLKIQPAKLEDSAVYLCASSPSSGLYNEQFFGPGTRLTVL.

The chain has TRBV27 and TRBJ2-1, with 11 nucleotides matching TRBD1. The CDR3 totals 16 residues. Unmatched junction bases numbered 8, after V lost 5 bases and J lost 5 bases. Germline V lookup: CDR1 MNHEY, CDR2 SMNVEV (reference sequence). The CDR3 DNA reads TGTGCCAGCAGTCCTGAGGGACAGGGGGGGGACAATGAGCAGTTCTTC. Translated: CASSPEGQGGDNEQFF.

The J gene is TRBJ2-1, the V gene TRBV6-6; D is perhaps TRBD1 (5 bases). Per the germline V gene, CDR1 is MNHNY and CDR2 is SVGAGI (reference sequence). The CDR3 runs to 11 residues. Trimming took off 5 bases at V and 8 bases at J, with 7 bases between the two ends. CDR3 loop: CASSLGDEQFF. The CDR3 nucleotides read TGTGCCAGCAGTCTAGGGGATGAGCAGTTCTTC.

The chain employs TRBV2 and TRBJ2-1, with a weak D call TRBD1 (5 bases). The CDR3 runs 17 residues. Germline CDR1 and CDR2: SNHLY and FYNNEI. Trimming took off 6 bases at V and 0 bases at J, with 18 bases between the two ends. The CDR3 coding sequence is TGTGCCAGCAGCCTTACTAAGACAGCTCCCTCCTACAATGAGCAGTTCTTC. Protein product: CASSLTKTAPSYNEQFF.

The CDR3 nucleotides read TGTGCCAGCAGTTACTCCAGTTTGAACACCGGGGAGCTGTTTTTT. Its translation is CASSYSSLNTGELFF. The chain uses TRBV6-5 and TRBJ2-2, with unresolved D. The CDR3 contains 15 residues. The V and J ends lost 0 bases and 1 base respectively, with 6 bases between them. The germline V gene encodes CDR1 MNHEY and CDR2 SVGAGI.

This clone came up a few times. The chain employs TRBV6-4 and TRBJ2-6; D unresolved. With 0 bases removed from V and 0 bases from J, the gap between germline ends came to 3 bases. CDR1 and CDR2 (germline): MRHNA, SNTAGT. CDR3 length equals 15 residues. This CDR3 reads CASSDSSSGANVLTF. CDR3 DNA: TGTGCCAGCAGTGACTCGTCCTCTGGGGCCAACGTCCTGACTTTC.

The chain has TRBV7-8 and TRBJ2-5; 8 bases align to TRBD2. The DNA matches TRBJ2-7 better at its end, which makes the J call doubtful. CDR3 length equals 15 residues. From germline, CDR1 is SGHVS and CDR2 FQNEAQ. CDR3 residues: CASSPRQREFHEQYF. The CDR3 bases are TGTGCCAGCAGCCCCCGCCAGCGGGAGTTCCACGAGCAGTACTTC.

V is TRBV6-6 and J is TRBJ2-5, with 9 bases identical to TRBD2. The V gene's germline CDR1 is MNHNY and CDR2 SVGAGI (reference sequence). The CDR3 contains 13 residues. Unmatched junction bases numbered 8, after V lost 10 bases and J lost 5 bases. CDR3 loop: CATIAGVGETQYF. CDR3 sequence (DNA): TGTGCCACCATAGCGGGAGTTGGGGAGACCCAGTACTTC.

The V call is TRBV10-3, the J call TRBJ2-3, with 9 nucleotides matching TRBD1. Trimming removed 7 bases from V and 3 bases from J; junction bases left unmatched: 11. The CDR3 sequence is 16 residues long. Germline values: CDR1 ENHRY, CDR2 SYGVKD. DNA of the CDR3: TGTGCCATCACCCCGTTTAAGGGACAGGGAACAGATACGCAGTATTTT. Protein product: CAITPFKGQGTDTQYF.

This rearrangement joins TRBV7-8 to TRBJ2-1, with TRBD2 matching over 10 bases. The germline V gene has CDR1 SGHVS and CDR2 FQNEAQ. CDR3 size: 16 residues. The trim removed 2 bases at V and 5 bases at J, leaving 6 bases unmatched. CDR3 region: CASSLFSSGSDNEQFF. CDR3 bases: TGTGCCAGCAGCTTATTCTCTAGCGGGAGCGACAATGAGCAGTTCTTC.

This chain joins TRBV9 and TRBJ2-7; tentatively, D is TRBD2 (6 bases). Deletions cut 0 bases from V and 1 base from J, with 8 bases between. The CDR3 loop spans 14 amino acids. Germline CDR1 reads SGDLS; CDR2 reads YYNGEE. The CDR3 spells CASSVAAGSYEQYF. CDR3 coding DNA: TGTGCCAGCAGCGTAGCCGCGGGATCCTACGAGCAGTACTTC. The variable domain in full, completed from reference TRBV9 and TRBJ2-7, reads DSGVTQTPKHLITATGQRVTLRCSPRSGDLSVYWYQQSLDQGLQFLIQYYNGEERAKGNILERFSAQQFPDLHSELNLSSLELGDSALYFCASSVAAGSYEQYFGPGTRLTVT.

This chain links TRBV5-8 with TRBJ1-2; D may be TRBD1 (5 bases). The CDR3 has 12 residues. With 0 bases removed from V and 9 bases from J, the gap between germline ends came to 9 bases. The germline CDR1 and CDR2 sequences are SGHTS and YDEGEE. CDR3 coding DNA: TGTGCCAGCAGCTTGGCCGGGGGTAGCTACACCTTC. It encodes CASSLAGGSYTF.

This chain connects TRBV6-1 to TRBJ1-4; D is unclear. Deletions cut 2 bases from V and 5 bases from J, with 15 bases between. The CDR3 has 16 residues. Germline V CDR1 and CDR2: MNHNS, SASEGT. CDR3 sequence (DNA): TGTGCCAGCAGTGAATGGTCGGTCTCGCGGAATGAAAAACTGTTTTTT. This gives the protein CASSEWSVSRNEKLFF.

The chain links TRBV4-1 to TRBJ2-7; possible D gene TRBD1, 5 bases. This CDR3 is built from 15 residues. Trimming took 2 bases from V and 5 from J, leaving 16 bases between them. Germline V gene sequence: CDR1 MGHRA, CDR2 YSYEKL. Written as DNA, the CDR3 is TGCGCCAGCAGCCAATCACAGGCGGTCAGGGACGAGCAGTACTTC. Encoded protein: CASSQSQAVRDEQYF.

This chain links TRBV6-1 with TRBJ2-6; the match to TRBD1 covers 7 bases. After removal of 6 bases from V and 3 bases from J, the junction contained 5 bases not matched to a gene. In germline, CDR1 is MNHNS, CDR2 SASEGT. The CDR3 consists of 15 residues. DNA for the CDR3: TGTGCCAGCAGCCACACAGGGGATGGGGCCAACGTCCTGACTTTC. Its protein product is CASSHTGDGANVLTF.

J is TRBJ2-7 and V is TRBV11-2, with 8 bases matching TRBD1. With V trimmed by 5 bases and J by 3 bases, 9 bases remained unmatched. This CDR3 spans 15 amino acids. CDR1 is SGHAT, CDR2 FQNNGV, per germline. The CDR3 region is CASSERDRQNYEQYF. CDR3 DNA: TGTGCCAGCAGCGAGAGGGACAGGCAAAACTACGAGCAGTACTTC.

The chain couples TRBV10-2 to TRBJ2-7; tentatively, D is TRBD2 (6 bases). The ends were cut back, 5 bases at V and 2 bases at J, with 13 bases in the middle. CDR1 WSHSY and CDR2 SAAADI come from the germline V gene. This CDR3 has 14 residues. CDR3 coding DNA: TGCGCCAGCAGTCACACGGGACTCACCTACGAGCAGTACTTC. Translation: CASSHTGLTYEQYF.

The chain is built from TRBV6-1 and TRBJ2-3, with unresolved D. V was clipped by 8 bases and J by 6 bases, with 21 bases between them. Germline CDR1 reads MNHNS; CDR2 reads SASEGT. This CDR3 region has 15 residues. This CDR3 is CASCPRAALQDTQYF. The CDR3 DNA sequence: TGTGCCAGCTGCCCCCGGGCAGCGTTGCAGGATACGCAGTATTTT.

This chain links TRBV6-5 with TRBJ1-1, with a tentative D call TRBD1 (5 bases). The CDR3 loop spans 14 amino acids. The V gene's germline CDR1 is MNHEY and CDR2 SVGAGI. The ends were cut back, 0 bases at V and 10 bases at J, with 15 bases in the middle. As DNA, the CDR3 is TGTGCCAGCAGTTACTCGGGGAGGGGCGGGGGAGCTTTCTTT. This codes for CASSYSGRGGGAFF.

Of note for this clone: An end of the junction does not agree with germline; a read error may underlie this. The CDR3 sequence is CSVEVEVGLVYEQYF. The CDR3 DNA reads TGCAGCGTGGAAGTAGAGGTAGGATTGGTCTACGAGCAGTACTTC. The chain joins TRBV29-1 to TRBJ2-7; D is undetermined. Germline V lookup: CDR1 SQVTM, CDR2 ANQGSEA. The CDR3 is made up of 15 amino acids.

By share, this clone counts as medium-sized (0.01 to 0.1%). The V call is TRBV5-6, the J call TRBJ1-2, with 7 bases that match TRBD1. V gave up 2 bases and J gave up 7 bases; unmatched junction bases: 14. CDR1 SGHDT and CDR2 YYEEEE come from the germline V gene. This CDR3 contains 16 residues. The CDR3 here is CASSLNQGGLVGGYTF. Here the CDR3 DNA reads TGTGCCAGCAGCTTAAACCAGGGGGGCCTCGTAGGTGGCTACACCTTC.

The genes are TRBV4-1 and TRBJ2-7; TRBD1 agrees at 8 bases. Germline V gene data show CDR1 as MGHRA and CDR2 as YSYEKL. Unmatched junction bases numbered 5, after V lost 1 base and J lost 6 bases. The CDR3 has 14 residues. DNA of the CDR3: TGCGCCAGCAGCCAAGGTAGGACAGGGATCGAGCAGTACTTC. Encoded protein: CASSQGRTGIEQYF.

The chain links TRBV7-9 to TRBJ1-5; D gene ambiguous. Germline CDR1 SEHNR, CDR2 FQNEAQ (reference sequence). This CDR3 has 13 amino acids. V lost 0 bases, J lost 5 bases, and 5 bases lay in between. Here the CDR3 reads CASSLAPYQPQHF. The CDR3 DNA reads TGTGCCAGCAGCTTAGCCCCTTATCAGCCCCAGCATTTT. The full variable domain, in which reference TRBV7-9 and TRBJ1-5 provide the parts outside the CDR3, is DTGVSQNPRHKITKRGQNVTFRCDPISEHNRLYWYRQTLGQGPEFLTYFQNEAQLEKSRLLSDRFSAERPKGSFSTLEIQRTEQGDSAMYLCASSLAPYQPQHFGDGTRLSIL.